These 30 T cell receptor beta chains share one sample of origin, sequenced in a study of CD4 T cells in relation to SARS-CoV-2 and coronaviruses. TCRdb's table, derived via immunoSEQ multiplex PCR, lists solely in-frame clones and lacks some. The repertoire consists of about 65,000 clones, with about 87% occurring once and the leading ten covering 1.5% to 2%. The unexposed donors gave CD4+ T cells in about 2011-2018, prior to COVID-19. Source material: memory CD4+ T cells from PBMCs. The receptors originated from a human donor in good health.

The chain joins TRBV28 to TRBJ1-2; 8 bases agree with TRBD1. The CDR3 totals 15 residues. Germline values: CDR1 MDHEN, CDR2 SYDVKM. Trimming took 2 bases from V and 8 from J; bases not matched to a gene: 10. CDR3 amino acids: CASSLLDRAEVGYTF. In nucleotides, the CDR3 is TGTGCCAGCAGTTTACTGGACAGGGCGGAGGTGGGCTACACCTTC.

This clone was observed a handful of times. The V call is TRBV30, the J call TRBJ1-1; maybe TRBD1 (5 bases). CDR1 and CDR2 (germline): GTSNPN, SVGIG (reference sequence). Trimming took off 3 bases at V and 3 bases at J, with 11 bases between the two ends. CDR3 length: 13 amino acids. The CDR3 loop is CAWSSGADTEAFF. Written as DNA, the CDR3 is TGTGCCTGGAGCTCTGGGGCGGACACTGAAGCTTTCTTT.

Written as DNA, the CDR3 is TGTGCCAGCAGTTTCTCTACCCTACTAGCGGGAGGTTCCTCCTACAATGAGCAGTTCTTC. Amino acids: CASSFSTLLAGGSSYNEQFF. The genes are TRBV28 and TRBJ2-1; TRBD2 aligns across 12 bases. This CDR3 contains 20 residues. Per the germline V gene, CDR1 is MDHEN and CDR2 is SYDVKM. V shed 3 bases, J shed 0 bases, and the junction held 12 bases outside the gene matches.

V gene TRBV7-8 combines with J gene TRBJ1-3; TRBD1 is a possible D gene (5 bases). The V and J ends lost 1 base and 1 base respectively, with 17 bases between them. The CDR3 has 18 residues. CDR1 is SGHVS and CDR2 is FQNEAQ in the germline V gene. CDR3 region: CASSLGGAGLWSGNTIYF. The CDR3 DNA reads as TGTGCCAGCAGCTTAGGTGGGGCAGGTCTCTGGTCTGGAAACACCATATATTTT.

The genes are TRBV5-1 and TRBJ1-6; 9 nucleotides align to TRBD1. The CDR3 length is 19 residues. From germline, CDR1 is SGHRS and CDR2 YFSETQ. V trimming: 5 bases; J trimming: 3 bases; junction bases outside the gene matches: 15. CDR3 DNA: TGCGCCAGCAGGGAAGGACAGGGGACGACGCGGGGCTATAATTCACCCCTCCACTTT. Protein: CASREGQGTTRGYNSPLHF.

This clone was recorded only once. This chain connects TRBV7-3 to TRBJ2-6; unclear D gene. Deletions cut 4 bases from V and 4 bases from J, with 8 bases between. From germline, CDR1 is SGHTA and CDR2 FQGTGA. This CDR3 region has 14 residues. The CDR3 coding sequence is TGTGCCAGCAGCTCGTTTGGCGGGGCCAACGTCCTGACTTTC. Translation: CASSSFGGANVLTF.

J is TRBJ2-3 and V is TRBV6-9, with D perhaps given as TRBD1 or TRBD2 (5 bases each). Trimming left V 0 bases short and J 4 bases short, with 11 bases between. This CDR3 has 15 residues. From germline, CDR1 is MNHGY and CDR2 SVAAGI. As DNA, the CDR3 is TGTGCCAGCAGTTATTCGAGACGGGACGCAGATACGCAGTATTTT. Its protein is CASSYSRRDADTQYF.

This rearrangement joins TRBV4-1 to TRBJ2-3; D unresolved. CDR1 and CDR2 from the germline V gene are MGHRA and YSYEKL. This CDR3 comprises 14 residues. The V end lost 1 base, the J end lost 5 bases, and 10 bases lay between the germline ends. CDR3 protein: CASSQASREDTQYF. CDR3 DNA sequence: TGCGCCAGCAGCCAAGCAAGCCGAGAAGATACGCAGTATTTT.

The rearrangement uses TRBV10-1 and TRBJ2-3, with D perhaps being TRBD1 or TRBD2 (5 bases each). The V end lost 4 bases, the J end lost 2 bases, and 13 bases lay between the germline ends. CDR3 size: 15 residues. Germline CDR1 and CDR2: WNHNN and SYGVQD (reference sequence). The CDR3 spells CASSGGPTSTDTQYF. CDR3 nucleotide sequence: TGCGCCAGCAGTGGGGGACCAACTTCCACAGATACGCAGTATTTT.

The genes are TRBV29-1 and TRBJ2-7, with 9 positions matching TRBD1. The germline CDR1 and CDR2 sequences are SQVTM and ANQGSEA. V trimming: 7 bases; J trimming: 0 bases; junction bases outside the gene matches: 1. The CDR3 contains 12 residues. The CDR3 coding sequence is TGCAGCGGGGGACAGGGCTCCTACGAGCAGTACTTC. This codes for CSGGQGSYEQYF.

This chain joins TRBV5-6 and TRBJ2-3, with TRBD1 as a possible D gene (5 bases). CDR1 and CDR2 from the germline V gene are SGHDT and YYEEEE. CDR3 size: 16 residues. Trimming stripped 4 bases from V and 1 base from J, with 16 bases between. The CDR3 DNA follows: TGTGCCAGCAGCCGATACAGGTACCAGGGCACAGATACGCAGTATTTT. It translates to CASSRYRYQGTDTQYF. Complete variable domain (other parts from reference TRBV5-6 and TRBJ2-3): DAGVTQSPTHLIKTRGQQVTLRCSPKSGHDTVSWYQQALGQGPQFIFQYYEEEERQRGNFPDRFSGHQFPNYSSELNVNALLLGDSALYLCASSRYRYQGTDTQYFGPGTRLTVL.

The J gene is TRBJ2-6, the V gene TRBV27; D assignment may be TRBD1 or TRBD2 (5 bases each). V shed 4 bases and J shed 4 bases, with 26 bases lying between them. CDR3 length equals 20 residues. Germline-derived CDR1 and CDR2 are MNHEY and SMNVEV (reference sequence). The CDR3 DNA reads TGTGCCAGCAGTTCCCGCCCCGGGGCACCCCAGGCATCGGGGGCCAACGTCCTGACTTTC. Encoded protein: CASSSRPGAPQASGANVLTF. Combining the CDR3 with reference TRBV27 and TRBJ2-6 gives the whole variable domain EAQVTQNPRYLITVTGKKLTVTCSQNMNHEYMSWYRQDPGLGLRQIYYSMNVEVTDKGDVPEGYKVSRKEKRNFPLILESPSPNQTSLYFCASSSRPGAPQASGANVLTFGAGSRLTVL.

The chain uses TRBV5-6 and TRBJ2-1; 10 bases fit TRBD2. The CDR3 has 15 residues. Germline-derived CDR1 and CDR2 are SGHDT and YYEEEE. J gave up 10 bases and V 5 bases, and 12 bases lay outside the gene matches. CDR3 in amino acids: CASSLPGLAPGEQFF. CDR3 in DNA: TGTGCCAGCAGTTTACCGGGACTAGCGCCGGGGGAGCAGTTCTTC.

The CDR3 sequence: CASSVQAASYEQYF. The CDR3 DNA reads TGTGCCAGCAGCGTGCAAGCGGCTTCCTACGAGCAGTACTTC. The chain has TRBV9 and TRBJ2-7; TRBD2 is a possible D gene (5 bases). V was trimmed by 2 bases and J by 1 base, leaving 10 bases between them. The V gene's germline CDR1 is SGDLS and CDR2 YYNGEE. The CDR3 runs 14 residues.

The table lists this clone with a few counts. The CDR3 protein is CASIQRAGSPLHF. The CDR3 DNA sequence: TGTGCCAGCATCCAACGGGCTGGTTCACCCCTCCACTTT. The chain links TRBV6-6 to TRBJ1-6; D ambiguous. V lost 7 bases, J lost 9 bases, and 13 bases lay in between. CDR1 is MNHNY, CDR2 SVGAGI, per germline (reference sequence). This CDR3 is 13 amino acids long.

V usage is TRBV7-9 and J usage is TRBJ2-3, with 12 bases that match TRBD2. Germline V CDR1 and CDR2: SEHNR, FQNEAQ (reference sequence). CDR3 length: 13 residues. The V and J ends lost 0 bases and 15 bases, in that order; junction bases with no gene match: 4. CDR3 sequence reads: CASSLALAGGAYF. CDR3 in DNA: TGTGCCAGCAGCTTAGCGCTAGCGGGGGGGGCATATTTT.

The genes are TRBV3-1 (or the pseudogene TRBV3-2) and TRBJ1-4, with a possible D match to TRBD1 (5 bases). CDR1 and CDR2 from the germline V gene are LGHDT and YNNKEL (reference sequence). The CDR3 runs to 13 residues. Trimming removed 4 bases from V and 6 bases from J, with 9 bases in between. The CDR3 protein is CASSRGSYEKLFF. In nucleotides, the CDR3 is TGTGCCAGCAGCCGGGGGTCTTATGAAAAACTGTTTTTT.

The gene calls are TRBV5-4 and TRBJ2-6; 8 bases map to TRBD1. CDR1 and CDR2 from the germline V gene are SGHNT and YYREEE (reference sequence). With 5 bases clipped from V and 4 bases from J, the junction kept 14 bases outside the gene matches. This CDR3 spans 18 amino acids. The CDR3 nucleotides are TGTGCCAGCAGGGGTCGGGACAGGTCCCGGGGAGGGGCCAACGTCCTGACTTTC. This translates into CASRGRDRSRGGANVLTF.

The chain combines TRBV10-3 with TRBJ2-1; D is unclear. V dropped 8 bases and J dropped 5 bases, with 7 bases sitting between them. Germline CDR1 reads ENHRY; CDR2 reads SYGVKD. The CDR3 has 11 residues. CDR3 DNA: TGTGCCATCGGTCGAAACAATGAGCAGTTCTTC. Its translation is CAIGRNNEQFF.

The rearrangement joins TRBV19 to TRBJ1-2; perhaps TRBD1 as D (5 bases). This CDR3 is 17 amino acids long. The V end lost 5 bases, the J end lost 5 bases, and 24 bases lay between the germline ends. Germline loops: CDR1 LNHDA, CDR2 SQIVND (reference sequence). The chain's CDR3 is CASSLGQAAGSVYGYTF. CDR3 sequence (DNA): TGTGCCAGTAGTCTGGGGCAGGCGGCAGGATCAGTTTATGGCTACACCTTC.

V gene TRBV2 combines with J gene TRBJ1-4; tentative D call: TRBD1 (6 bases). The CDR3 runs to 15 residues. The ends were cut back, 10 bases at V and 5 bases at J, with 20 bases in the middle. Germline assignment: CDR1 SNHLY and CDR2 FYNNEI. CDR3 region: CATSRTPDRNEKLFF. The CDR3 DNA reads TGTGCCACCAGCCGGACCCCGGACAGAAATGAAAAACTGTTTTTT.

This chain joins TRBV7-3 and TRBJ1-6; a possible D gene is TRBD1 (5 bases). V was clipped by 3 bases and J by 7 bases, with 7 bases between them. Germline loops: CDR1 SGHTA, CDR2 FQGTGA. CDR3 size: 13 residues. CDR3 sequence (DNA): TGTGCCAGCAGCTTGACAGCAAATTCACCCCTCCACTTT. Its translation: CASSLTANSPLHF.

This chain's CDR3 is CASSLGGLAGTSTDTQYF. The CDR3 bases are TGTGCCAGCAGCTTAGGAGGACTAGCGGGGACTAGCACAGATACGCAGTATTTT. The chain combines TRBV13 with TRBJ2-3, with 12 bases lining up with TRBD2. Germline-derived CDR1 and CDR2 are PRHDT and FYEKMQ (reference sequence). V lost 0 bases to trimming and J lost 0 bases; unmatched junction nucleotides: 4. The CDR3 has 18 amino acids.

The CDR3 loop is CASSSKPPDTQYF. The CDR3, as DNA: TGTGCCAGCAGCTCCAAACCCCCAGATACGCAGTATTTT. The rearrangement links TRBV11-2 to TRBJ2-3; unclear D gene. CDR1 and CDR2 from the germline V gene are SGHAT and FQNNGV. V was clipped by 4 bases and J by 4 bases, with 9 bases between them. The CDR3 totals 13 residues.

The rearrangement joins TRBV28 to TRBJ1-5; D gene unclear. The CDR3 consists of 16 residues. V was cut by 1 base and J by 0 bases, with 10 bases left in between. Germline loops: CDR1 MDHEN, CDR2 SYDVKM. CDR3 in amino acids: CASSLYTGHSNQPQHF. Here the CDR3 DNA reads TGTGCCAGCAGTTTATATACGGGTCATAGCAATCAGCCCCAGCATTTT.

This chain joins TRBV5-8 and TRBJ2-1, with D hard to call. The CDR3 length is 11 residues. Deletions cut 2 bases from V and 4 bases from J, with 1 base between. Germline V gives CDR1 SGHTS, CDR2 YDEGEE. CDR3 residues: CASSFYNEQFF. CDR3 nucleotides: TGTGCCAGCAGCTTTTACAATGAGCAGTTCTTC.

The chain carries TRBV27 and TRBJ2-2; no firm D call. Trimming took 8 bases from V and 5 from J, leaving 15 bases between them. CDR3 length: 14 residues. Germline V CDR1 and CDR2: MNHEY, SMNVEV (reference sequence). DNA for the CDR3: TGTGCCAGCCGACGGGCCGGAAGAACCGGGGAGCTGTTTTTT. Amino acids: CASRRAGRTGELFF.

The chain is built from TRBV4-3 and TRBJ2-2, with D possibly being TRBD2 (6 bases). This CDR3 spans 17 amino acids. Between the trimmed V and J ends, which lost 0 bases and 1 base, there was a span of 12 bases. Germline values: CDR1 LGHNA, CDR2 YSLEER. The CDR3: CASSQELEGLNTGELFF. The CDR3 nucleotides read TGCGCCAGCAGCCAAGAACTCGAGGGACTGAACACCGGGGAGCTGTTTTTT.

The chain carries TRBV9 and TRBJ1-6, with a tentative D call TRBD1 (6 bases). CDR1 and CDR2 from the germline V gene are SGDLS and YYNGEE. V was trimmed by 0 bases and J by 0 bases, leaving 16 bases between them. This CDR3 has 19 amino acids. CDR3 coding DNA: TGTGCCAGCAGCGTAGGGGTCGGGGGCGGACCCTCCTATAATTCACCCCTCCACTTT. Its translation is CASSVGVGGGPSYNSPLHF.

V usage is TRBV7-2 and J usage is TRBJ1-1; 7 positions agree with TRBD1. Trimming took 4 bases from V and 7 from J; bases not matched to a gene: 6. This CDR3 contains 13 residues. Germline assignment: CDR1 SGHTA and CDR2 FQGNSA. The CDR3 DNA is TGTGCCAGCAGCTCCAGGGGGGGGGTTGAAGCTTTCTTT. Translated: CASSSRGGVEAFF.